This passage covers 2 T cell receptor beta chains from one sample sequenced in a study of T cell responses to AZD1222 COVID-19 vaccine (dated by TCRdb to the early 2020s). Library construction relied on the immunoSEQ multiplex PCR assay. What TCRdb holds here is the immuneACCESS table cut down to in-frame rearrangements. Part of the clones is not present; checked against another copy, under half of the missing clones reflect an unresolved V gene, and the others are unexplained. The sample data list 97,000 or so clones, and around 86% of these were observed just once. The ten largest clones capture approximately 5.1% of the sample. The sample's time point label is to be understood as: baseline before first vaccination. This sample comprised peripheral blood, obtained on day 0 of AZD1222 vaccination. The receptors originated from an adult in good health.

The chain links TRBV7-3 to TRBJ1-2; 11 bases are shared with TRBD1. The CDR3 totals 18 residues. CDR1 is SGHTA and CDR2 is FQGTGA in the germline V gene. The V and J ends lost 3 bases and 0 bases, in that order; junction bases with no gene match: 9. Here the CDR3 DNA reads TGTGCCAGCAGCTTGACCGGGACAGGGGGGCCCTCTAACTATGGCTACACCTTC. This sequence encodes CASSLTGTGGPSNYGYTF.

The chain uses TRBV16 and TRBJ2-7; 7 bases match TRBD2. The length of the CDR3 is 16 residues. Germline loops: CDR1 KGHSY, CDR2 FQNENV. J lost 2 bases, V lost 2 bases, and 9 bases had no gene match. The CDR3 region is CASSQGLAAATYEQYF. CDR3 nucleotide sequence: TGTGCCAGCAGCCAAGGCCTAGCGGCGGCAACCTACGAGCAGTACTTC.